The next 23 T cell receptor beta chains were all read from a single sample in a study of T cells in tuberculosis. The time point was: new active TB diagnosis, blood taken before or within 7 days of starting treatment. Assay used: immunoSEQ multiplex PCR; TCRdb lists only in-frame clones, some missing. The profile shows 30,000 or so clones, roughly 94% of them singletons. The sequenced sample was PBMCs, obtained at tuberculosis diagnosis. Receptors were obtained from an adult with tuberculosis. Some clones in this sample may be carry-over from other donors' samples.

The chain links TRBV7-9 to TRBJ1-3; unclear D gene. The CDR3 contains 18 residues. Germline V gene lookup returns CDR1 SEHNR and CDR2 FQNEAQ (reference sequence). Trimming pared 5 bases from V and 4 bases from J, leaving 24 bases between. Written as DNA, the CDR3 is TGTGCCAGCAGCCCCCCCGTGGCTCGGGTCGTAAGAGGAAACACCATATATTTT. It specifies CASSPPVARVVRGNTIYF.

The chain recombines TRBV6-6 with TRBJ1-3; TRBD1 is a possible D gene (5 bases). Germline assignment: CDR1 MNHNY and CDR2 SVGAGI (reference sequence). The CDR3 is made up of 15 amino acids. V lost 5 bases and J lost 9, with 20 bases in between. CDR3 in amino acids: CASSLPGSSGGTIYF. The CDR3 DNA sequence: TGTGCCAGCAGTCTCCCAGGCTCTAGCGGGGGCACCATATATTTT.

The CDR3 loop reads CASSPFSAGTYEQYF. The CDR3 DNA sequence: TGTGCCAGCTCACCATTTTCAGCGGGAACCTACGAGCAGTACTTC. V gene TRBV18 combines with J gene TRBJ2-7; 7 bases are shared with TRBD2. V trimming: 2 bases; J trimming: 2 bases; junction bases outside the gene matches: 6. This CDR3 region has 15 residues. CDR1 KGHSH and CDR2 LQKENI come from the germline V gene. Supplemented by reference TRBV18 and TRBJ2-7, the full variable domain reads NAGVMQNPRHLVRRRGQEARLRCSPMKGHSHVYWYRQLPEEGLKFMVYLQKENIIDESGMPKERFSAEFPKEGPSILRIQQVVRGDSAAYFCASSPFSAGTYEQYFGPGTRLTVT.

The chain uses TRBV19 and TRBJ2-2; D perhaps matches TRBD1 (6 bases). CDR1 and CDR2 (germline): LNHDA, SQIVND (reference sequence). Trimming took 4 bases from V and 0 from J, leaving 15 bases between them. The CDR3 length is 17 residues. CDR3 bases: TGTGCCAGTAGTACGTTACAGGGCCCCCCGAACACCGGGGAGCTGTTTTTT. It specifies CASSTLQGPPNTGELFF.

The rearrangement uses TRBV20-1 and TRBJ2-7; TRBD1 is a possible D gene (5 bases). This CDR3 region has 11 residues. V was trimmed by 6 bases and J by 3 bases, leaving 9 bases between them. Germline CDR1 reads DFQATT; CDR2 reads SNEGSKA (reference sequence). CDR3 protein: CSAPRDYEQYF. CDR3 nucleotide sequence: TGCAGTGCACCCAGGGACTACGAGCAGTACTTC.

The gene calls are TRBV2 and TRBJ1-1; tentatively, D is TRBD1 (5 bases). V was pared by 8 bases and J by 4 bases, with 17 bases between. The CDR3 extends over 14 amino acids. Germline assignment: CDR1 SNHLY and CDR2 FYNNEI. In DNA form, the CDR3 reads TGTGCCAGCGCTGCGACAGAAGGTTTCACTGAAGCTTTCTTT. Translation: CASAATEGFTEAFF.

V gene TRBV2 combines with J gene TRBJ2-3, with no clear D. The CDR3 runs to 11 residues. The germline CDR1 and CDR2 sequences are SNHLY and FYNNEI. With 4 bases removed from V and 4 bases from J, the gap between germline ends came to 3 bases. DNA for the CDR3: TGTGCCAGCAGTGGAGCAGATACGCAGTATTTT. Encoded protein: CASSGADTQYF.

The V gene is TRBV12-5, the J gene TRBJ2-7; the D gene is possibly TRBD2 (5 bases). Germline CDR1 reads LGHNT; CDR2 reads FRNRAP. V was trimmed by 5 bases and J by 7 bases, leaving 30 bases between them. The CDR3 contains 18 residues. This CDR3 reads CASGPTKDGELEPGEQYF. The CDR3 nucleotides are TGTGCTAGTGGTCCGACTAAGGACGGGGAACTTGAGCCTGGGGAGCAGTACTTC.

The chain combines TRBV2 with TRBJ1-1; D gene unclear. The germline V gene has CDR1 SNHLY and CDR2 FYNNEI. The V gene lost 5 bases and the J gene lost 10 bases, with 11 bases spanning the gap. The CDR3 sequence is 11 residues long. CDR3 in amino acids: CASSPDWRAFF. DNA for the CDR3: TGTGCCAGCAGTCCGGACTGGAGAGCTTTCTTT.

The chain is built from TRBV6-5 and TRBJ1-4; 7 bases align to TRBD1. V gave up 5 bases and J gave up 11 bases; unmatched junction bases: 8. Germline V gene sequence: CDR1 MNHEY, CDR2 SVGAGI. The CDR3 totals 13 residues. CDR3 coding DNA: TGTGCCAGCAGTGCCGGGACAGTCGTCAAACTGTTTTTT. This codes for CASSAGTVVKLFF.

This clone was detected once. The rearrangement uses TRBV16 and TRBJ2-2; TRBD1 matches 7 bases. The CDR3 runs to 15 residues. V shed 3 bases, J shed 3 bases, and the junction held 4 bases outside the gene matches. Germline V gene lookup returns CDR1 KGHSY and CDR2 FQNENV. CDR3 region: CASSQPRGYTGELFF. DNA of the CDR3: TGTGCCAGCAGCCAGCCCAGGGGGTACACCGGGGAGCTGTTTTTT. Using reference TRBV16 and TRBJ2-2 for the parts outside the CDR3, the full variable domain is GEEVAQTPKHLVRGEGQKAKLYCAPIKGHSYVFWYQQVLKNEFKFLISFQNENVFDETGMPKERFSAKCLPNSPCSLEIQATKLEDSAVYFCASSQPRGYTGELFFGEGSRLTVL.

The rearrangement links TRBV5-1 to TRBJ1-4; 9 bases agree with TRBD1. The length of the CDR3 is 16 residues. Trimming removed 0 bases from V and 8 bases from J; junction bases left unmatched: 8. The germline CDR1 and CDR2 sequences are SGHRS and YFSETQ. The CDR3 sequence is CASSLAPQGAGEKLFF. In DNA form, the CDR3 reads TGCGCCAGCAGCTTGGCCCCACAGGGGGCGGGAGAAAAACTGTTTTTT.

The chain has TRBV7-3 and TRBJ2-3; weak D call: TRBD2 (5 bases). The CDR3 consists of 14 residues. The ends were cut back, 2 bases at V and 6 bases at J, with 12 bases in the middle. CDR1 and CDR2 (germline): SGHTA, FQGTGA. CDR3 loop: CASSLLGGGDTQYF. CDR3 in DNA: TGTGCCAGCAGCTTACTCGGAGGTGGGGATACGCAGTATTTT.

The rearrangement joins TRBV5-4 to TRBJ1-1; no clear D. Germline V gene sequence: CDR1 SGHNT, CDR2 YYREEE (reference sequence). V gave up 1 base and J gave up 6 bases, with 13 bases separating them. This CDR3 has 14 amino acids. CDR3 in amino acids: CASSLKVGSAEAFF. The CDR3 nucleotides read TGTGCCAGCAGCTTGAAGGTCGGTAGCGCTGAAGCTTTCTTT.

The chain couples TRBV6-5 to TRBJ1-3; 8 nucleotides agree with TRBD1. Trimming removed 5 bases from V and 0 bases from J; junction bases left unmatched: 3. Germline CDR1 is MNHEY and CDR2 is SVGAGI. This CDR3 region has 15 residues. The CDR3 nucleotides read TGTGCCAGCAGTAACGACAGGGGCTCTGGAAACACCATATATTTT. This translates into CASSNDRGSGNTIYF.

This chain connects TRBV5-1 to TRBJ2-7; 10 nucleotides agree with TRBD1. The CDR3 has 13 residues. Germline V CDR1 and CDR2: SGHRS, YFSETQ. The junction had 3 bases not matched to a gene; V was cut back by 4 bases and J by 5 bases. The CDR3 loop is CASSRDRGDEQYF. CDR3 in DNA: TGCGCCAGCAGCCGGGACAGGGGAGACGAGCAGTACTTC. Full variable domain (outside the CDR3, taken from reference TRBV5-1 and TRBJ2-7): KAGVTQTPRYLIKTRGQQVTLSCSPISGHRSVSWYQQTPGQGLQFLFEYFSETQRNKGNFPGRFSGRQFSNSRSEMNVSTLELGDSALYLCASSRDRGDEQYFGPGTRLTVT.

This chain uses TRBV18 with TRBJ1-5; TRBD1 aligns across 9 bases. The CDR3 is 17 amino acids. The V gene's germline CDR1 is KGHSH and CDR2 LQKENI. J gave up 6 bases and V 4 bases, and 13 bases lay outside the gene matches. The CDR3 sequence is CASSLKAGTGTFQPQHF. Here the CDR3 DNA reads TGTGCCAGCTCACTCAAAGCCGGGACAGGGACCTTTCAGCCCCAGCATTTT.

The V call is TRBV4-2, the J call TRBJ1-1, with D possibly matching TRBD1 (5 bases). The CDR3 consists of 15 residues. Germline assignment: CDR1 LGHNA and CDR2 YNFKEQ. The ends were cut back, 0 bases at V and 1 base at J, with 9 bases in the middle. The CDR3 region is CASSQDYRQNTEAFF. The CDR3 nucleotides read TGTGCCAGCAGCCAAGACTACAGGCAGAACACTGAAGCTTTCTTT.

The chain employs TRBV7-8 and TRBJ2-1, with no clear D. Looked up from germline, CDR1 is SGHVS and CDR2 is FQNEAQ. V lost 5 bases to trimming and J lost 9 bases, with 11 bases between them. The CDR3 has 12 residues. Written as DNA, the CDR3 is TGTGCCAGCAGCAGAGTCCCTCGTGAGCAGTTCTTC. This gives the protein CASSRVPREQFF. Full variable domain (missing parts from reference TRBV7-8 and TRBJ2-1): GAGVSQSPRYKVAKRGQDVALRCDPISGHVSLFWYQQALGQGPEFLTYFQNEAQLDKSGLPSDRFFAERPEGSVSTLKIQRTQQEDSAVYLCASSRVPREQFFGPGTRLTVL.

The chain employs TRBV18 and TRBJ1-2, with TRBD1 identical over 10 bases. Germline assignment: CDR1 KGHSH and CDR2 LQKENI. This CDR3 has 14 residues. The V and J ends lost 6 bases and 4 bases, in that order; junction bases with no gene match: 5. In nucleotides, the CDR3 is TGTGCCAGCTCCGGACAGGGGGTCGGCTATGGCTACACCTTC. This gives the protein CASSGQGVGYGYTF.

The chain combines TRBV21-1 with TRBJ1-5; the table assigns TRBD1, which was not confirmed against the DNA. TRBV21-1 is recorded as a pseudogene. The CDR3 length is 20 residues. Here the CDR3 reads CASSIGQNERRSYSNQPQHF. The CDR3 nucleotides read TGTGCCAGCAGCATTGGGCAAAACGAAAGGCGTTCCTATAGCAATCAGCCCCAGCATTTT.

This chain joins TRBV10-3 and TRBJ1-3; weak D call: TRBD1 (6 bases). Trimming shortened V by 8 bases and J by 0 bases, and 17 bases separated the two germline ends. Germline V gene data show CDR1 as ENHRY and CDR2 as SYGVKD. The CDR3 length is 16 residues. The CDR3 loop is CAIRKGSRGSGNTIYF. The CDR3 bases are TGTGCCATCCGAAAAGGTTCCAGGGGCTCTGGAAACACCATATATTTT.

This clone was recorded only once. This chain joins TRBV29-1 and TRBJ2-2, with 8 bases identical to TRBD2. The V gene end was trimmed by 4 bases and the J gene end by 2 bases; junction bases not matched to a gene: 3. Germline CDR1 SQVTM, CDR2 ANQGSEA. The length of the CDR3 is 14 residues. The CDR3 here is CSVGSGVNTGELFF. The CDR3 coding sequence is TGCAGCGTTGGTAGCGGGGTAAACACCGGGGAGCTGTTTTTT.